These T cell receptor beta chains were read from a single sample in a study of T cell responses to AZD1222 COVID-19 vaccine. The repertoire was sequenced with immunoSEQ multiplex PCR; TCRdb's copy has only in-frame clones and lacks some. Here the sample spans 93,000 or so clones, around 90% being singletons. The sequencing here drew on peripheral blood, taken on day 0 of AZD1222 vaccination. The receptor source for this set is an adult in good health. Both conserved end residues are part of each CDR3. The D gene is left open where the match is weak. Some rows mark clone size as missing; the rest say once, few, many or name a class of expanded clone.

V gene: TRBV30; J gene: TRBJ1-2; clone size: .; D gene: TRBD1; CDR3 protein: CAWKGRGTAYGYTF; CDR3 DNA: TGTGCCTGGAAGGGGAGAGGGACAGCCTATGGCTACACCTTC
V gene: TRBV5-6; J gene: TRBJ2-5; clone size: .; D gene: TRBD1; CDR3 protein: CASSLGGPTGWRETQYF; CDR3 DNA: TGTGCCAGCAGCTTGGGAGGCCCGACAGGGTGGCGGGAGACCCAGTACTTC
V gene: TRBV5-1; J gene: TRBJ1-1; clone size: .; D gene: .; CDR3 protein: CASSSGTNTEAFF; CDR3 DNA: TGCGCCAGCAGCTCCGGGACCAACACTGAAGCTTTCTTT
V gene: TRBV15; J gene: TRBJ1-5; clone size: .; D gene: .; CDR3 protein: CATSRTGGGSNQPQHF; CDR3 DNA: TGTGCCACCAGCAGAACTGGGGGGGGAAGCAATCAGCCCCAGCATTTT
V gene: TRBV12-3/TRBV12-4; J gene: TRBJ1-5; clone size: .; D gene: .; CDR3 protein: CASTLGAVQPQHF; CDR3 DNA: TGTGCCAGCACCTTGGGAGCAGTTCAGCCCCAGCATTTT
V gene: TRBV29-1; J gene: TRBJ1-1; clone size: .; D gene: .; CDR3 protein: CSVKKGGPEAFF; CDR3 DNA: TGCAGCGTTAAAAAGGGGGGCCCTGAAGCTTTCTTT
V gene: TRBV2; J gene: TRBJ2-3; clone size: .; D gene: .; CDR3 protein: CAGGRAGSTDTQYF; CDR3 DNA: TGTGCCGGGGGAAGAGCAGGTAGCACAGATACGCAGTATTTT
V gene: TRBV18; J gene: TRBJ1-2; clone size: .; D gene: TRBD1; CDR3 protein: CASSLLTGVDYGYTF; CDR3 DNA: TGTGCCAGCTCACTACTGACAGGGGTGGACTATGGCTACACCTTC
V gene: TRBV5-5; J gene: TRBJ1-3; clone size: .; D gene: TRBD1; CDR3 protein: CASSSLDRPPIYF; CDR3 DNA: TGTGCCAGCAGCTCCCTGGACAGGCCCCCCATATATTTT
V gene: TRBV7-9; J gene: TRBJ2-5; clone size: .; D gene: TRBD2; CDR3 protein: CASSTKGGTRETQYF; CDR3 DNA: TGTGCCAGCAGCACTAAGGGCGGGACTAGGGAGACCCAGTACTTC
V gene: TRBV7-2; J gene: TRBJ1-5; clone size: .; D gene: TRBD1; CDR3 protein: CASSLETGRPQHF; CDR3 DNA: TGTGCCAGCAGCTTAGAGACAGGGAGGCCCCAGCATTTT
V gene: TRBV7-9; J gene: TRBJ1-5; clone size: .; D gene: TRBD1; CDR3 protein: CASSPQGTGGNQPQHF; CDR3 DNA: TGTGCCAGCAGCCCTCAGGGGACAGGGGGGAATCAGCCCCAGCATTTT
V gene: TRBV3-1/TRBV3-2; J gene: TRBJ1-2; clone size: once; D gene: .; CDR3 protein: CASSQAEGQGVYGYTF; CDR3 DNA: TGTGCCAGCAGCCAAGCCGAGGGACAAGGAGTCTATGGCTACACCTTC
V gene: TRBV28; J gene: TRBJ2-1; clone size: .; D gene: TRBD1; CDR3 protein: CASRPGTGGLWEQFF; CDR3 DNA: TGTGCCAGCAGGCCCGGGACAGGGGGCCTTTGGGAGCAGTTCTTC
V gene: TRBV6-2/TRBV6-3; J gene: TRBJ1-1; clone size: .; D gene: .; CDR3 protein: CASSYGRLSLEAFF; CDR3 DNA: TGTGCCAGCAGTTACGGGAGGCTGAGCCTTGAAGCTTTCTTT
V gene: TRBV10-2; J gene: TRBJ1-1; clone size: few; D gene: TRBD1; CDR3 protein: CASSEPRGTGDTEAFF; CDR3 DNA: TGCGCCAGCAGTGAGCCCCGCGGGACAGGGGACACTGAAGCTTTCTTT
V gene: TRBV5-6; J gene: TRBJ2-2; clone size: .; D gene: .; CDR3 protein: CASSLATGELFF; CDR3 DNA: TGTGCCAGCAGCTTGGCAACCGGGGAGCTGTTTTTT
V gene: TRBV14; J gene: TRBJ1-1; clone size: .; D gene: TRBD1; CDR3 protein: CASRDRGPRTEAFF; CDR3 DNA: TGTGCCAGCAGGGACAGGGGGCCGAGGACTGAAGCTTTCTTT
V gene: TRBV6-2/TRBV6-3; J gene: TRBJ2-1; clone size: .; D gene: TRBD2; CDR3 protein: CASSYTSVHEQFF; CDR3 DNA: TGTGCCAGCAGTTACACTAGCGTGCATGAGCAGTTCTTC
V gene: TRBV29-1; J gene: TRBJ1-2; clone size: .; D gene: .; CDR3 protein: CSVSAGGFLGYTF; CDR3 DNA: TGCAGCGTCTCTGCGGGGGGCTTTCTTGGCTACACCTTC